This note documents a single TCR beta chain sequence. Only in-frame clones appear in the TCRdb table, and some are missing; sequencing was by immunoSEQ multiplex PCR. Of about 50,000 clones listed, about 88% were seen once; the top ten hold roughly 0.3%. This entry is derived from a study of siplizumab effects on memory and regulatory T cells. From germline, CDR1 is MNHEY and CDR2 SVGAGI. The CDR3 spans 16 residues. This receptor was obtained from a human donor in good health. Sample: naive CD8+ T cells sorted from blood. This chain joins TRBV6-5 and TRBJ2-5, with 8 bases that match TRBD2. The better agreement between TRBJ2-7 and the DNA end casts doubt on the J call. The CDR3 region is CASSYSTTGGQYEQYF. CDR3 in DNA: TGTGCCAGCAGTTACTCGACGACGGGGGGGCAATACGAGCAGTACTTC.